The T cell receptor (beta chain) described here comes from a study of CD8+ T cells in alopecia areata. The table lists this clone with a count of one. cDNA reverse transcribed from extracted RNA served as the sequencing template. Method: immunoSEQ multiplex PCR; TCRdb's copy keeps in-frame clones and lacks some. Here the sample spans 200,000 to 250,000 clones, less than 65% being singletons. Looked up from germline, CDR1 is SEHNR and CDR2 is FQNEAQ (reference sequence). The V and J ends lost 2 bases and 1 base respectively, with 15 bases between them. The CDR3 runs to 16 residues. Treatment of the sample: oral pan-JAK inhibitor, 5-10 mg twice daily.

Sequenced here: CD4+ T cells sorted from blood, sampled at week 4, from a patient treated with tofacitinib. The genes are TRBV7-9 and TRBJ2-7, with a weak D call TRBD2 (6 bases). This receptor was obtained from a human donor with alopecia areata. DNA of the CDR3: TGTGCCAGCAGCTTATCCGCGGGGTCAGAGTCCTACGAGCAGTACTTC. Its translation: CASSLSAGSESYEQYF.